This T cell receptor (beta chain) was identified in a study of OX40 agonist ivuxolimab in advanced cancers. As for the study in general: The study reported partial responses in three patients: one hepatocellular carcinoma, two cutaneous melanoma. Overall study results and limits: Among expanded peripheral T cells, antigen specificity went undetermined.

The data were produced by immunoSEQ multiplex PCR, yet TCRdb's version contains in-frame clones alone and is incomplete. The sample lists 77,000 or so clones, around nine tenths occurring once. On this clone: The antigen remains undetermined.

The CDR3 length is 14 residues. From germline, CDR1 is ENHRY and CDR2 SYGVKD. Trimming removed 10 bases from V and 7 bases from J; junction bases left unmatched: 8. This receptor was obtained from an adult with an advanced solid tumor such as melanoma, head and neck, liver or kidney cancer. V and J are TRBV10-3 and TRBJ2-2; 11 positions agree with TRBD1. Sequencing was performed on CD4+ or CD8+ T cells sorted from blood, taken in a trial of the OX40 agonist ivuxolimab. CDR3 nucleotides: TGTGCCACCAGGACAGGGGGCGCGGTCGGGGAGCTGTTTTTT. Its protein product is CATRTGGAVGELFF.